A selection of T cell receptor beta chains follows, all from one sample in a study of patients and donors after allogeneic stem cell transplantation. MiXCR, run by TCRdb on the RT-PCR reads, gives a single entry per CDR3 protein. The sample consists of roughly 880,000 distinct CDR3 sequences, about a sixth of them appearing once. The sample was blood, either unsorted or a sorted T cell fraction (not recorded which). Receptors were obtained from a human donor who was either an allogeneic HSCT recipient or a stem cell or donor lymphocyte infusion donor (not recorded which). It is not recorded whose cells these are; they may come from a transplant donor. CDR3s include the opening cysteine and the closing phenylalanine or tryptophan. D genes are given only for firm matches. Clone size is given for some rows only: seen once, a few or many times, or a class if the clone is expanded.

v_gene,abundance,d_gene,j_gene,CDR3nt,CDR3aa
TRBV6-5,-,TRBD2,TRBJ2-3,TGTGCCAGCAGTTACTCATCCCTAGCGGGGATCACAGATACGCAGTATTTT,CASSYSSLAGITDTQYF
TRBV12-3/TRBV12-4,few,-,TRBJ2-1,TGTGCCAGCAGTTTCGCCACCTACAGGGTCGATGAGCAGTTCTTC,CASSFATYRVDEQFF
TRBV7-9,-,-,TRBJ2-2,TGTGCCAGCAGCCCCAATCGACAGGCGAACACCGGGGAGCTGTTTTTT,CASSPNRQANTGELFF
TRBV5-1,-,TRBD1,TRBJ2-2,TGCGCCAGCAGCTTGGGACAGGGGTTCACCGGGGAGCTGTTTTTT,CASSLGQGFTGELFF
TRBV9,few,-,TRBJ2-7,TGTGCCAGCAGCGTAGTTCAGTCTTCCTACGAGCAGTACTTC,CASSVVQSSYEQYF
TRBV20-1,many,TRBD1,TRBJ1-3,TGCAGTGCTCTGACAGGGACTGGAAACACCATATATTTT,CSALTGTGNTIYF
TRBV3-1,few,-,TRBJ2-7,TGTGCCAGCAGCGAATCTAACGAGCAGTACTTC,CASSESNEQYF
TRBV12-3/TRBV12-4,once,TRBD1,TRBJ1-2,TGTGCCAGCAGTGTCCGGGACAGGGTCAGGGGCTACACCTTC,CASSVRDRVRGYTF
TRBV18,-,-,TRBJ2-5,TGTGCCAGCTCACCTGCGACGCGAGTCCAAGAGACCCAGTACTTC,CASSPATRVQETQYF
TRBV20-1,-,-,TRBJ2-4,TGCAGTGCCGACGATAAAATAGCCAAAAACATTCAGTACTTC,CSADDKIAKNIQYF
TRBV7-2,-,-,TRBJ1-1,TGTGCCAGCAGCTTTGGCCCGTTCGCTGAAGCTTTCTTT,CASSFGPFAEAFF
TRBV29-1,many,-,TRBJ2-2,TGCAGCGCCAAACAGGGTCCCGGGGAGCTGTTTTTT,CSAKQGPGELFF
TRBV7-9,few,TRBD2,TRBJ2-7,TGTGCCAGCAGCTTTCCAGCGGGACCTTCCTACGAGCAGTACTTC,CASSFPAGPSYEQYF
TRBV6-5,-,-,TRBJ1-1,TGTGCCAGCAACAGAGCCACTGAAGCTTTCTTT,CASNRATEAFF
TRBV30,few,-,TRBJ1-1,TGTGCCCACAAGAAAGTCCGATCGGGACAAAACATGAACACTGAAGCTTTCTTT,CAHKKVRSGQNMNTEAFF
TRBV7-8,-,-,TRBJ2-3,TGTGCCAGCAGGAGGGATAACACAGATACGCAGTATTTT,CASRRDNTDTQYF
TRBV4-3,-,TRBD1,TRBJ1-6,TGCGCCAGCAGCCAAACAGGGGTCGGCGATTCACCCCTCCACTTT,CASSQTGVGDSPLHF
TRBV24-1,many,-,TRBJ2-1,TGTGCCACCAGTGACCCCGCGGCCCCCTCCTACAATGAGCAGTTCTTC,CATSDPAAPSYNEQFF
TRBV7-9,-,-,TRBJ1-1,TGTGCCAGCAGCCCCTGGGTGAACACTGAAGCTTTCTTT,CASSPWVNTEAFF
TRBV4-2,-,TRBD2,TRBJ2-2,TGTGCCAGCAAAACTAGCGGGAGGAACACCGGGGAGCTGTTTTTT,CASKTSGRNTGELFF
TRBV7-9,few,TRBD2,TRBJ2-3,TGTGCCAGCAGCGGACTAGTGTCGCCAGATACGCAGTATTTT,CASSGLVSPDTQYF
TRBV20-1,-,-,TRBJ1-6,TGCAGTGCTAGGGCTGGGGTGGGGAGAAATTCACCCCTCCACTTT,CSARAGVGRNSPLHF
TRBV30,-,TRBD2,TRBJ2-1,TGTGCCTGGAGTGTGGGACTAGCCGCCTACAATGAGCAGTTCTTC,CAWSVGLAAYNEQFF
TRBV12-3/TRBV12-4,many,-,TRBJ2-3,TGTGCCAGCAGCGGAGTCCGGGATCGGTCAGATACGCAGTATTTT,CASSGVRDRSDTQYF
TRBV15,few,TRBD1,TRBJ1-2,TGTGCCACCAGCGACAGGGGGCTCGGCTATGGCTACACCTTC,CATSDRGLGYGYTF
TRBV20-1,-,-,TRBJ2-1,TGCAGTGCTCCCACGGCCCAGGATGGCAATGAGCAGTTCTTC,CSAPTAQDGNEQFF
TRBV12-3/TRBV12-4,few,-,TRBJ1-5,TGTGCCAGCAGTGGGGACGGGGGAAATCAGCCCCAGCATTTT,CASSGDGGNQPQHF
TRBV5-1,-,-,TRBJ2-7,TGCGCCAGCAGCTTTGTCCAGGCGAGCTCCTACGAGCAGTACTTC,CASSFVQASSYEQYF
TRBV6-1,few,-,TRBJ2-1,TGTGCCAGCAGTAGGGGACTGTCCGCATTCAATGAGCAGTTCTTC,CASSRGLSAFNEQFF
TRBV30,-,-,TRBJ1-2,TGTGCCTGGAGTCGGGCAGCTTATGGCTACACCTTC,CAWSRAAYGYTF
TRBV6-1,-,-,TRBJ1-3,TGTGCCAGCAGTCAGGGGACTACTGGAAACACCATATATTTT,CASSQGTTGNTIYF
TRBV6-4,few,-,TRBJ1-2,TGTGCCAGCCCGGGGACGGGCTATGGCTACACCTTC,CASPGTGYGYTF
TRBV24-1,few,-,TRBJ2-4,TGTGCCACCAGAGATCTCGGGAACATTCAGTACTTC,CATRDLGNIQYF
TRBV9,few,-,TRBJ2-1,TGTGCCAGCAGCGTTAATTACAATGAGCAGTTCTTC,CASSVNYNEQFF
TRBV5-5,-,-,TRBJ1-2,TGTGCCAGCAGCTTGGAAGCAGGGGTTAACTATGGCTACACCTTC,CASSLEAGVNYGYTF
TRBV7-3,-,TRBD2,TRBJ2-3,TGTGCCAGCAGCTTAAACCCCCTAGCGGCTTTCACAGATACGCAGTATTTT,CASSLNPLAAFTDTQYF
TRBV29-1,many,-,TRBJ1-1,TGCAGCGTTGAAAACCAACCGGGCACTGAAGCTTTCTTT,CSVENQPGTEAFF
TRBV4-3,few,-,TRBJ1-2,TGCGCCAGCAGCCAAGATCTGGGGGGCGGCATCTCTGGCTACACCTTC,CASSQDLGGGISGYTF
TRBV11-2,-,-,TRBJ2-1,TGTGCCAGCAGCTTAGTCGGCGGGGGCGTCAATGAGCAGTTCTTC,CASSLVGGGVNEQFF
TRBV6-5,-,TRBD1,TRBJ1-1,TGTGCCAGCAGTTACTCACAGGGGAGCTTCACTGAAGCTTTCTTT,CASSYSQGSFTEAFF